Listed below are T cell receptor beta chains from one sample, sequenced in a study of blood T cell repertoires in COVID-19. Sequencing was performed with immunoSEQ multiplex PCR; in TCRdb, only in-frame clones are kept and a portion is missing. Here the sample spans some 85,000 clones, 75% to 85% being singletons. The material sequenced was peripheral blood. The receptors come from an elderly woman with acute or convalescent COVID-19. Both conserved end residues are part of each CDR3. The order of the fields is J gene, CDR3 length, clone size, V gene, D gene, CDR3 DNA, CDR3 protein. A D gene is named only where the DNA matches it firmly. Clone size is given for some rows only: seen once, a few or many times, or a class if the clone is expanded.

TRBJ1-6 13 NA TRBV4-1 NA TGCGCCAGCAGCCTCAGGGGCGGGTCACCCCTCCACTTT CASSLRGGSPLHF
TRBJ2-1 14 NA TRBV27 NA TGTGCCAGCAGTTTCGAGCGGGTCTACAATGAGCAGTTCTTC CASSFERVYNEQFF
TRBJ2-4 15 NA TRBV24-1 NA TGTGCCACCGGTGGGGAGGGGGGTTCGGAAAACATTCAGTACTTC CATGGEGGSENIQYF
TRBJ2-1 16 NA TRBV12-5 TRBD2 TGTGCTAGTGGTTTGGACGGGACTAGCGGGGGAAATGAGCAGTTCTTC CASGLDGTSGGNEQFF
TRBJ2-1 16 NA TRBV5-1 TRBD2 TGCGCCAGCAGCTTGGATTTAGCGGGGGGGCCTAATGAGCAGTTCTTC CASSLDLAGGPNEQFF
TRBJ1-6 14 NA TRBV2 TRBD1 TGTGCCAGCACACCGACAGGGAGACTAGCACCCCTCCACTTT CASTPTGRLAPLHF
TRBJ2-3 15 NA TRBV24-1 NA TGTGCCACCAGTGATTCGCGACAGGACACAGATACGCAGTATTTT CATSDSRQDTDTQYF
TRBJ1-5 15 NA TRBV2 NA TGTGCCAGCAGTCCCTCAGGGGCGGGCAATCAGCCCCAGCATTTT CASSPSGAGNQPQHF
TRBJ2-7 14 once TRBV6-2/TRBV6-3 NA TGTGCCAGCAGCGATATAACAAATTCCTACGAGCAGTACTTC CASSDITNSYEQYF
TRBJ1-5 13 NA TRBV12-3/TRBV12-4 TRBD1 TGTGCCAGCAGTGGGACAGGGGATCAGCCCCAGCATTTT CASSGTGDQPQHF
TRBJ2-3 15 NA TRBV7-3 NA TGTGCCAGCAGCTTCTCTTCGGGAGTGTCGGATACGCAGTATTTT CASSFSSGVSDTQYF
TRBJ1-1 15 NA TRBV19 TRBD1 TGTGCCAGTAGTATCCGCAACAGGGGGACCACTGAAGCTTTCTTT CASSIRNRGTTEAFF
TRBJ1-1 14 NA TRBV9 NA TGTGCCAGCAGCGTAGGTGCAGGGCGTACTGAAGCTTTCTTT CASSVGAGRTEAFF
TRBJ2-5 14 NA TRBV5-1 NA TGCGCCAGCAGCTTGGGTGGAGGCGGGGAGACCCAGTACTTC CASSLGGGGETQYF
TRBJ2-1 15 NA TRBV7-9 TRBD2 TGTGCCAGCAGCCTCATAGAGCTAGCGGCCTCTTCGCAGTTCTTC CASSLIELAASSQFF
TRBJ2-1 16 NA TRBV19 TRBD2 TGTGCCAGTAGTATTAGTCCGGGAGGGCCTAACAATGAGCAGTTCTTC CASSISPGGPNNEQFF
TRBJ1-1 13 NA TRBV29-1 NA TGCAGCGTTGCACTACAGGGGAACACTGAAGCTTTCTTT CSVALQGNTEAFF
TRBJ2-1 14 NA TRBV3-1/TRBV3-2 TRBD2 TGTGCCAGCAGCCTAGGGACTAGCGGGCATGAGCAGTTCTTC CASSLGTSGHEQFF
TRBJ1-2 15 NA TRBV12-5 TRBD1 TGTGCTAGTGGTTTGGAGGGGGCCGTCAGCGATGGCTACACCTTC CASGLEGAVSDGYTF
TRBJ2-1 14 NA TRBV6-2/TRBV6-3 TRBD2 TGTGCCAGCAGTCGACTAGCGGGAGGGAATGAGCAGTTCTTC CASSRLAGGNEQFF
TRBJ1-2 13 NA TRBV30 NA TGTGCCTGGACCCCGGGGAGTGGCTATGGCTACACCTTC CAWTPGSGYGYTF
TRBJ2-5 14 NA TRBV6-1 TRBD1 TGTGCCAGCAGTACTACAGGGGGCGTAGAGACCCAGTACTTC CASSTTGGVETQYF
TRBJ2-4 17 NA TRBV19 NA TGTGCCAGTAGTTCACAGGGTAGTTGGGAGGGTGGAAACATTCAGTACTTC CASSSQGSWEGGNIQYF
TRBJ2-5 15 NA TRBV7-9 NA TGTGCCAGCAGCTTAAGGTTGTACAGAGAAGAGACCCAGTACTTC CASSLRLYREETQYF
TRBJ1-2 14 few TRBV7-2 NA TGTGCCAGCAGCTTAGTTGGGCAGGCCTTAGGCTACACCTTC CASSLVGQALGYTF
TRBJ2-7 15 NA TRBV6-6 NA TGTGCCAGTCAAGACGGGGGACCCGCAACCTACGAGCAGTACTTC CASQDGGPATYEQYF
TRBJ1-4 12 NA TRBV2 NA TGTGCCAGCCGTATTACTAATGAAAAACTGTTTTTT CASRITNEKLFF
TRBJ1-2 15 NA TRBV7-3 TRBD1 TGTGCCAGCAGCTTAATTGGGACAGGGGTCTCTGGCTACACCTTC CASSLIGTGVSGYTF
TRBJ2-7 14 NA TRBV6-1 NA TGTGCCAGCAGTGAAGTTAAGGGGTACTACGAGCAGTACTTC CASSEVKGYYEQYF
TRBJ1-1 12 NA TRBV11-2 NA TGTGCCAGCAGCTTACAGAACACTGAAGCTTTCTTT CASSLQNTEAFF
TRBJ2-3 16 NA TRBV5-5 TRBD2 TGTGCCAGCAGCTTGCATTCACTAGCGGGGATAGATACGCAGTATTTT CASSLHSLAGIDTQYF
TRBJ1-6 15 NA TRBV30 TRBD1 TGTGCCTGGAGTCACACGACAGGGAAAAATTCACCCCTCCACTTT CAWSHTTGKNSPLHF
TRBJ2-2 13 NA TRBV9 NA TGTGCCAGCAGCGTACGGAGCACCGGGGAGCTGTTTTTT CASSVRSTGELFF
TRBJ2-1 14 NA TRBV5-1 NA TGCGCCAGCAGCTTGGCGGTGGTATACAATGAGCAGTTCTTC CASSLAVVYNEQFF
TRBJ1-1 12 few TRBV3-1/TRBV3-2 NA TGTGCCAGCAGCCACGGGGGCACTGAAGCTTTCTTT CASSHGGTEAFF
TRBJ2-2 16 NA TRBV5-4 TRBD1 TGTGCCAGCAGCCCCAAGACAGGGGCGAACACCGGGGAGCTGTTTTTT CASSPKTGANTGELFF
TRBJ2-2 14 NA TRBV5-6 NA TGTGCCAGCAGCCCCTCTCCGGGCACCGGGGAGCTGTTTTTT CASSPSPGTGELFF
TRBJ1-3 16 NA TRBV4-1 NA TGCGCCAGCAGCCAAGCTCATTCAGGATCTGGAAACACCATATATTTT CASSQAHSGSGNTIYF
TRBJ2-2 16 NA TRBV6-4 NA TGTGCCAGCAGTGACTCGGGGCTGGGGGCAACCGGGGAGCTGTTTTTT CASSDSGLGATGELFF
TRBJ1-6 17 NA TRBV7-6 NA TGTGCCAGCAGCTTAGGAGAATCGGGCTCCTATAATTCACCCCTCCACTTT CASSLGESGSYNSPLHF
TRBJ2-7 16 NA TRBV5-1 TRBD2 TGCGCCAGCAGCCCCCAGGGAGCGGGGGCCACCTACGAGCAGTACTTC CASSPQGAGATYEQYF
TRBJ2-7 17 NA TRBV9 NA TGTGCCAGCAGCCCCACCGCCCAGGTCAGAGGGGGTGGCGAGCAGTACTTC CASSPTAQVRGGGEQYF
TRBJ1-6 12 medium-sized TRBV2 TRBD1 TGTGCCAGCAGGGGGACAGGGTCACCCCTCCACTTT CASRGTGSPLHF
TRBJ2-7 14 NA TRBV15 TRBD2 TGTGCCACCAGCGAATATAGCGGGAGGGACGAGCAGTACTTC CATSEYSGRDEQYF
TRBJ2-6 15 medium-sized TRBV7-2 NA TGTGCCAGCAGCAAAGGGGGCTCTGGGGCCAACGTCCTGACTTTC CASSKGGSGANVLTF
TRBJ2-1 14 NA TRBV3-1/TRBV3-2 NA TGTGCCAGCAGCCAAGGTGGGCACCTTTATGAGCAGTTCTTC CASSQGGHLYEQFF
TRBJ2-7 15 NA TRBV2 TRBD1 TGTGCCAGCAGGCTCCGACAGGGGGCTCCCAACGAGCAGTACTTC CASRLRQGAPNEQYF
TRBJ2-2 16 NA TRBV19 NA TGTGCCAGTAGTATATTTGACTGGAAGAACACCGGGGAGCTGTTTTTT CASSIFDWKNTGELFF
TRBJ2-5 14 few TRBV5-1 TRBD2 TGCGCCAGCAGCTTTAGCGGGGGGGAAGAGACCCAGTACTTC CASSFSGGEETQYF
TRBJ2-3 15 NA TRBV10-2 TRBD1 TGCGCCAGCAGGAGCCGGGACAGGGGGCTGCTGTCGCAGTATTTT CASRSRDRGLLSQYF
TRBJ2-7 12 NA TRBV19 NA TGTGCCAGTAGTAGGAGCTCCTACGAGCAGTACTTC CASSRSSYEQYF